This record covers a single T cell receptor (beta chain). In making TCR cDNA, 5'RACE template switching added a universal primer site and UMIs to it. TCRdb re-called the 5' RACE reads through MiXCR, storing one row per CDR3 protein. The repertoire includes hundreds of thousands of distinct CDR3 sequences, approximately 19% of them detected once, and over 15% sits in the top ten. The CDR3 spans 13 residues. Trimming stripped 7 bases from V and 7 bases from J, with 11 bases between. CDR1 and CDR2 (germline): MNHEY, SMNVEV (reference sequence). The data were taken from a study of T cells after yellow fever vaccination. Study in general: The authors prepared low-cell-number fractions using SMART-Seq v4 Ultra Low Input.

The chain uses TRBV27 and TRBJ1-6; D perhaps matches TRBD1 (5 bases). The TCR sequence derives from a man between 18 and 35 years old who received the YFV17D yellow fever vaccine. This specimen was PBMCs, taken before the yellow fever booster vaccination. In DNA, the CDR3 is TGTGCCAGCACCTCGACAGAAAATTCACCCCTCCACTTT. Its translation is CASTSTENSPLHF.